A selection of T cell receptor beta chains follows, all from one sample in a study of blood T cell repertoires in COVID-19. Data came from immunoSEQ multiplex PCR; TCRdb stores just in-frame clones and leaves some out. There are under 250,000 clones in the sample; around 82% occur only once, and 3.6% lies in the top ten. Material for sequencing was PBMCs or T cells enriched from blood (not recorded which). The receptors were sampled from a woman aged 35 to 49 who had been exposed to COVID-19. Both conserved end residues are part of each CDR3. The D gene is left open where the match is weak. Size is stated for part of the rows, as once, few or many counts, or as a class when the clone is expanded.

d_call: TRBD2; j_call: TRBJ2-2; clone_size: once; v_call: TRBV5-6; cdr3_nt: TGTGCCAGCAGCCAAATCGGACTAGCGGGGGGAGGCGGGGAGCTGTTTTTT; cdr3_aa: CASSQIGLAGGGGELFF
d_call: TRBD1; j_call: TRBJ2-6; clone_size: -; v_call: TRBV2; cdr3_nt: TGTGCCAGCAGTTGGGACAGGGGAAGCTCTGGGGCCAACGTCCTGACTTTC; cdr3_aa: CASSWDRGSSGANVLTF
d_call: -; j_call: TRBJ1-4; clone_size: once; v_call: TRBV7-6; cdr3_nt: TGTGCCAGCAGCTTCGGCGCGGCTAATGAAAAACTGTTTTTT; cdr3_aa: CASSFGAANEKLFF
d_call: TRBD1; j_call: TRBJ1-5; clone_size: -; v_call: TRBV6-5; cdr3_nt: TGTGCCAGCGTAGACAGGGAAACCCCCTATCAGCCCCAGCATTTT; cdr3_aa: CASVDRETPYQPQHF
d_call: TRBD2; j_call: TRBJ2-3; clone_size: -; v_call: TRBV12-5; cdr3_nt: TGTGCTAGTGGTCCCGGTGGGGGGGACACAGATACGCAGTATTTT; cdr3_aa: CASGPGGGDTDTQYF
d_call: TRBD2; j_call: TRBJ2-1; clone_size: few; v_call: TRBV12-5; cdr3_nt: TGTGCTAGTGGTTTGGTAAGCGGGACCAATGAGCAGTTCTTC; cdr3_aa: CASGLVSGTNEQFF
d_call: -; j_call: TRBJ1-1; clone_size: -; v_call: TRBV4-1; cdr3_nt: TGCGCCAGCAGCCTCTATGAAGGGGCCACTGAAGCTTTCTTT; cdr3_aa: CASSLYEGATEAFF
d_call: -; j_call: TRBJ2-7; clone_size: -; v_call: TRBV5-4; cdr3_nt: TGTGCCAGCAGCTTGGCCCTAGGTGGGTTGAACGAGCAGTACTTC; cdr3_aa: CASSLALGGLNEQYF
d_call: -; j_call: TRBJ2-5; clone_size: -; v_call: TRBV11-3; cdr3_nt: TGTGCCAGCAGCTTATCGGTCCTGGAGACCCAGTACTTC; cdr3_aa: CASSLSVLETQYF
d_call: TRBD1; j_call: TRBJ1-2; clone_size: -; v_call: TRBV7-9; cdr3_nt: TGTGCCAGCAGTCCAGGACAGGGTCTCACCTTC; cdr3_aa: CASSPGQGLTF
d_call: -; j_call: TRBJ2-7; clone_size: once; v_call: TRBV13; cdr3_nt: TGTGCCAGCAGCCCCCGATCAGAAGAGCAGTACTTC; cdr3_aa: CASSPRSEEQYF
d_call: TRBD1; j_call: TRBJ1-6; clone_size: once; v_call: TRBV28; cdr3_nt: TGTGCCAGCAGTTTTAGGGACAGCCCCGTTCCCCTCCACTTT; cdr3_aa: CASSFRDSPVPLHF
d_call: TRBD1; j_call: TRBJ1-1; clone_size: -; v_call: TRBV27; cdr3_nt: TGTGCCAGCAGGAATGTCGGACAGGACACTGAAGCTTTCTTT; cdr3_aa: CASRNVGQDTEAFF
d_call: TRBD1; j_call: TRBJ2-5; clone_size: -; v_call: TRBV28; cdr3_nt: TGTGCCAGCAGTACACGACAGGGGGCAGGGGAGACCCAGTACTTC; cdr3_aa: CASSTRQGAGETQYF
d_call: TRBD1; j_call: TRBJ2-7; clone_size: -; v_call: TRBV2; cdr3_nt: TGTGCCAGCAGTCCAGACAGGGGGTCCGGCTACGAGCAGTACTTC; cdr3_aa: CASSPDRGSGYEQYF
d_call: -; j_call: TRBJ1-3; clone_size: -; v_call: TRBV9; cdr3_nt: TGTGCCAGCAGCGTAGGAGTCGGTTTATGGTCCGGAAACACCATATATTTT; cdr3_aa: CASSVGVGLWSGNTIYF
d_call: TRBD1; j_call: TRBJ1-2; clone_size: few; v_call: TRBV7-9; cdr3_nt: TGTGCCAGCAGCGTCGGGACAGCCGGTGGCTACACCTTC; cdr3_aa: CASSVGTAGGYTF
d_call: -; j_call: TRBJ1-3; clone_size: -; v_call: TRBV19; cdr3_nt: TGTGCCAGTAGTTCGGGCTCTGGAAACACCATATATTTT; cdr3_aa: CASSSGSGNTIYF
d_call: -; j_call: TRBJ1-5; clone_size: -; v_call: TRBV28; cdr3_nt: TGTGCCAGTCGGGGGGGTTCTAGCAATCAGCCCCAGCATTTT; cdr3_aa: CASRGGSSNQPQHF
d_call: -; j_call: TRBJ1-4; clone_size: -; v_call: TRBV5-1; cdr3_nt: TGCGCCAGCAGCGACGCCAGGGCGGGGGAAAAACTGTTTTTT; cdr3_aa: CASSDARAGEKLFF
d_call: TRBD1; j_call: TRBJ2-7; clone_size: -; v_call: TRBV28; cdr3_nt: TGTGCCAGCCGGGGACAGGGGGCTGGCGAGCAGTACTTC; cdr3_aa: CASRGQGAGEQYF
d_call: TRBD1; j_call: TRBJ2-1; clone_size: -; v_call: TRBV18; cdr3_nt: TGTGCCAGCTCACCGACCTCGGGACAGCTCATCAACAATGAGCAGTTCTTC; cdr3_aa: CASSPTSGQLINNEQFF
d_call: TRBD1; j_call: TRBJ2-1; clone_size: -; v_call: TRBV5-1; cdr3_nt: TGCGCCAGCAGCTCCCCAGGGGGCGAGCAGTTCTTC; cdr3_aa: CASSSPGGEQFF
d_call: -; j_call: TRBJ2-5; clone_size: -; v_call: TRBV4-2; cdr3_nt: TGTGCCAGCAGCACGGGCCCGCAGGGAGGCCAAGAGACCCAGTACTTC; cdr3_aa: CASSTGPQGGQETQYF
d_call: -; j_call: TRBJ2-1; clone_size: -; v_call: TRBV7-3; cdr3_nt: TGTGCCAGCAGCTTAATGACAGGACACAATGAGCAGTTCTTC; cdr3_aa: CASSLMTGHNEQFF
d_call: -; j_call: TRBJ2-1; clone_size: -; v_call: TRBV20-1; cdr3_nt: TGCAGTGCTAGTAGGGCCAGCGGAGTGTACAATGAGCAGTTCTTC; cdr3_aa: CSASRASGVYNEQFF
d_call: -; j_call: TRBJ2-1; clone_size: -; v_call: TRBV2; cdr3_nt: TGTGCCAGCAGTGAATTGGTGCGGGGCAATGAGCAGTTCTTC; cdr3_aa: CASSELVRGNEQFF
d_call: -; j_call: TRBJ1-1; clone_size: -; v_call: TRBV7-2; cdr3_nt: TGTGCCAGCAGTCCACAGGGATACACTGAAGCTTTCTTT; cdr3_aa: CASSPQGYTEAFF